The next 3 T cell receptor beta chains were all read from a single sample in a study of OX40 agonist ivuxolimab in advanced cancers. Assay: immunoSEQ multiplex PCR; the TCRdb copy retains only in-frame clones and omits some. The sample lists 40,000 or so clones; around nine tenths were seen once. The source material was CD4+ or CD8+ T cells sorted from blood, sampled in a trial of the OX40 agonist ivuxolimab. These receptors originate from an adult with an advanced solid tumor such as melanoma, head and neck, liver or kidney cancer.

The chain carries TRBV5-8 and TRBJ1-2; no firm D call. Germline V lookup: CDR1 SGHTS, CDR2 YDEGEE. Trimming removed 7 bases at V and 7 bases at J, with 11 bases between. The CDR3 is made up of 11 amino acids. CDR3 sequence reads: CASSPGGGYTF. The CDR3 DNA reads TGTGCCAGCTCTCCTGGAGGTGGCTACACCTTC.

The rearrangement joins TRBV6-1 to TRBJ1-2; D ambiguous. The CDR3 spans 12 residues. Germline V lookup: CDR1 MNHNS, CDR2 SASEGT. With 6 bases removed from V and 7 bases from J, the gap between germline ends came to 12 bases. The CDR3 DNA reads TGTGCCAGCAGATCCGGGGATGGTGGCTACACCTTC. This codes for CASRSGDGGYTF.

V gene TRBV5-4 combines with J gene TRBJ2-5, with 8 nucleotides matching TRBD2. Germline assignment: CDR1 SGHNT and CDR2 YYREEE (reference sequence). The CDR3 contains 16 residues. With V trimmed by 1 base and J by 3 bases, 8 bases remained unmatched. The CDR3 DNA is TGTGCCAGCAGCTTGAGTCTAGCGGGCGAAAAAGAGACCCAGTACTTC. Its protein is CASSLSLAGEKETQYF.